Shown below are 5 T cell receptor beta chains from a single sample sequenced in a study of T cell repertoires in cytomegalovirus infection. TCRdb re-called the reads with MiXCR, one entry per CDR3 protein. In the table there are around 300,000 distinct CDR3 sequences, about 25% of which are singletons. Sequencing input: PBMCs. The receptors were sampled from a human donor in good health (CMV status not recorded). Some clones in this sample may be carry-over from other donors' samples.

The V call is TRBV6-2 or TRBV6-3, the J call TRBJ2-7, with a weak D call TRBD2 (5 bases). Germline-derived CDR1 and CDR2 are MNHEY and SVGEGT. V gave up 5 bases and J gave up 3 bases, with 23 bases separating them. This CDR3 spans 17 amino acids. The CDR3 nucleotides read TGTGCCAGCAGTCATACCAGCGGACTCCGCCCCAACTACGAGCAGTACTTC. Protein product: CASSHTSGLRPNYEQYF.

The chain has TRBV11-3 and TRBJ2-1, with 8 bases lining up with TRBD1. Looked up from germline, CDR1 is SGHNT and CDR2 is YENEEA. J lost 7 bases, V lost 5 bases, and 7 bases had no gene match. The CDR3 covers 14 residues. CDR3 bases: TGTGCCAGCAGCCCAAACAGGGGGAAGAATGAGCAGTTCTTC. Residues: CASSPNRGKNEQFF.

The chain combines TRBV2 with TRBJ2-1, with D possibly TRBD1 on 7 matching bases. V dropped 2 bases and J dropped 7 bases, with 12 bases sitting between them. The CDR3 consists of 14 residues. Germline V gene lookup returns CDR1 SNHLY and CDR2 FYNNEI. This CDR3 is CASSERAGQNEQFF. Here the CDR3 DNA reads TGTGCCAGCAGTGAAAGGGCGGGACAGAATGAGCAGTTCTTC.

The chain recombines TRBV7-2 with TRBJ1-1; D remains unclear. The CDR3 has 13 residues. The germline V gene has CDR1 SGHTA and CDR2 FQGNSA. V was pared by 5 bases and J by 5 bases, with 12 bases between. CDR3 sequence (DNA): TGTGCCAGCAGCCGTCTTGAGCGGACTGAAGCTTTCTTT. It encodes CASSRLERTEAFF.

The chain couples TRBV7-2 to TRBJ2-3, with 9 bases identical to TRBD2. The CDR3 sequence is 14 residues long. With V trimmed by 6 bases and J by 5 bases, 6 bases remained unmatched. CDR1 and CDR2 (germline): SGHTA, FQGNSA. The CDR3 is CASRPSGTGDTQYF. The CDR3 DNA sequence: TGTGCCAGCAGGCCTAGCGGGACCGGAGATACGCAGTATTTT. Drawing the rest from reference TRBV7-2 and TRBJ2-3, the complete variable domain is GAGVSQSPSNKVTEKGKDVELRCDPISGHTALYWYRQSLGQGLEFLIYFQGNSAPDKSGLPSDRFSAERTGGSVSTLTIQRTQQEDSAVYLCASRPSGTGDTQYFGPGTRLTVL.